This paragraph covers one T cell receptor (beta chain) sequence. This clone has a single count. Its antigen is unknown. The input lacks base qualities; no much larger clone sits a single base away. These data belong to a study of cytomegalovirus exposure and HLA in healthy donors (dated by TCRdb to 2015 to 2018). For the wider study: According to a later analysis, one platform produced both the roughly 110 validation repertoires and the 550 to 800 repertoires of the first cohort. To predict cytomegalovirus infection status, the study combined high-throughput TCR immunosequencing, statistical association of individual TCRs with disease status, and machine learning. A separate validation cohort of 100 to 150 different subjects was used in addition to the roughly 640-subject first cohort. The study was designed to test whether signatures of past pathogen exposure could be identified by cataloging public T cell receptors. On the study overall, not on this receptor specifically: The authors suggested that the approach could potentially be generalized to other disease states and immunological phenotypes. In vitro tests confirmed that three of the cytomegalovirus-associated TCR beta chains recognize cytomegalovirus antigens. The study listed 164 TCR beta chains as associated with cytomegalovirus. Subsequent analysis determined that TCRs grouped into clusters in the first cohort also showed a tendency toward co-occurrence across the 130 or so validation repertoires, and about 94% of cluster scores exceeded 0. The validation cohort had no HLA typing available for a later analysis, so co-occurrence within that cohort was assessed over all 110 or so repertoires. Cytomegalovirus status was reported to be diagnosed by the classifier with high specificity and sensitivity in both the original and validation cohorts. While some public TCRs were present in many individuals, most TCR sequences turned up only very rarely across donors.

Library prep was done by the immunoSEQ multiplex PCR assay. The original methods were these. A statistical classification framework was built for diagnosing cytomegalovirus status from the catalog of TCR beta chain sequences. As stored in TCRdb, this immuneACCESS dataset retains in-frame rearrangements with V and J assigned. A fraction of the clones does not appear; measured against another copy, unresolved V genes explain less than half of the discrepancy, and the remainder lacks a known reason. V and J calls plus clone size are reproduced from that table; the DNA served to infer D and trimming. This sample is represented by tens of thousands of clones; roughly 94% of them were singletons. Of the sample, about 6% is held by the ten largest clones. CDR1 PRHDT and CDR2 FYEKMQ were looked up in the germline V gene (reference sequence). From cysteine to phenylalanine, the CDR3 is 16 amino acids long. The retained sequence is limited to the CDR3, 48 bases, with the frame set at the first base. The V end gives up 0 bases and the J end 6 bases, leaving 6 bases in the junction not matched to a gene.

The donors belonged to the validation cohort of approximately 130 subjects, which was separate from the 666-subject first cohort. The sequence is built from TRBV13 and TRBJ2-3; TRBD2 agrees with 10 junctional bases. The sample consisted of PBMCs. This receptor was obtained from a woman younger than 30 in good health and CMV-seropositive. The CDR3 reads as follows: CASSLGAGGPGDTQYF. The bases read TGTGCCAGCAGCTTAGGAGCGGGAGGGCCAGGGGATACGCAGTATTTT.